This paragraph reports one TCR beta chain. This specimen belongs to a study of T cell changes during pregnancy in multiple sclerosis. The data were produced by immunoSEQ multiplex PCR, yet TCRdb's version contains in-frame clones alone and is incomplete. The sample carries tens of thousands of clones, 90% recorded once. Trimming cost V 5 bases and J 7 bases, with 14 bases left between them. From germline, CDR1 is ENHRY and CDR2 SYGVKD. The length of the CDR3 is 14 residues. The V and J genes are TRBV10-3 and TRBJ1-4; TRBD1 is a possible D gene (5 bases). Sequences were derived from peripheral blood, sampled in the first trimester of pregnancy. The sequence derives from a female donor in good health, enrolled as a control in a pregnancy study. The CDR3 DNA follows: TGTGCCATCAGTCCCGAAGGGGCGAGTGAAAAACTGTTTTTT. It is translated as CAISPEGASEKLFF.